This T cell receptor (beta chain) stems from a study of control samples from healthy donors and cancer patients. Germline V gene lookup returns CDR1 SEHNR and CDR2 FQNEAQ (reference sequence). V was pared by 1 base and J by 5 bases, with 8 bases between. CDR3 size: 13 residues. Sequencing used immunoSEQ multiplex PCR; TCRdb keeps in-frame clones, though not all of them. The sample lists more than 60,000 clones, around 90% occurring once. The rearrangement links TRBV7-9 to TRBJ1-2; D unclear. Sequenced material: PBMCs. This clonotype was obtained from a man between 60 and 75 years old with colorectal cancer. The CDR3 DNA follows: TGTGCCAGCAGCTTAGTTACGGAGTATGGCTACACCTTC. Its translation is CASSLVTEYGYTF.